Described below is a single T cell receptor beta chain sequence and its context. Recruited during active infection, patients (from Seattle) were subsequently followed longitudinally. The data are from a study of blood T cell repertoires in COVID-19. In the original analysis: It was from reference gene primer amplification that nucleated cell counts were estimated. The method was immunoSEQ multiplex PCR; TCRdb's version includes in-frame clones alone and lacks a portion of them. That table furnishes V, J and clone size, whereas the DNA furnished D and trimming. Counted here are over 85,000 clones, roughly nine tenths occurring once; the ten biggest clones make up approximately 5%. What was sequenced was peripheral blood. This TCR was recovered from a woman aged 45-59 years with COVID-19, enrolled during active disease.

The CDR3 nucleotides are TGTGCCACCAGCTCCCGGACATCGAACACTGAAGCTTTCTTT. This codes for CATSSRTSNTEAFF. The rearrangement links TRBV15 to TRBJ1-1, with D maybe TRBD1 (5 bases). CDR3 size: 14 residues. V was trimmed by 5 bases and J by 1 base, leaving 11 bases between them. Germline V gene data show CDR1 as LNHNV and CDR2 as YYDKDF (reference sequence).